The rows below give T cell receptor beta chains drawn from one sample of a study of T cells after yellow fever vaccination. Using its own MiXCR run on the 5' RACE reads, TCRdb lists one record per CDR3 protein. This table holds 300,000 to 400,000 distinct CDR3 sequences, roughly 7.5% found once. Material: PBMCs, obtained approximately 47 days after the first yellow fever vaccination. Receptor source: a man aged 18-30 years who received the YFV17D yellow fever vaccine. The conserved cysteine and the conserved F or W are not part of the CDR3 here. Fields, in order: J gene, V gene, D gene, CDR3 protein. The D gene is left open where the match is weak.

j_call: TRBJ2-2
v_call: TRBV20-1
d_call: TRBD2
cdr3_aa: SARDRRGGGAGELF

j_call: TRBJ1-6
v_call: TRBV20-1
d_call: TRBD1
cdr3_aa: SARGLGQGSSRSPLH

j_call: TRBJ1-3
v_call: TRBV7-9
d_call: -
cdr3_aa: ASSSQASGNTIY

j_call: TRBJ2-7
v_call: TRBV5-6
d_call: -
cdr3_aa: ASSPLDTASYEQY

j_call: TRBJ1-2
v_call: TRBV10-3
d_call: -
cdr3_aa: AISGAENYGYT

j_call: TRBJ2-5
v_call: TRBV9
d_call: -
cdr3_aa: ASSAAGVEETQY

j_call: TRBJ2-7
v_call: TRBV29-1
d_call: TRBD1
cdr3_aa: SGRQGPSYEQY

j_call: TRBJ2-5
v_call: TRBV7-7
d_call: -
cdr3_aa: ASSLGSLRQETQY

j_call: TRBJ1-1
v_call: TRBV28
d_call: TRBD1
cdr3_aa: ASSSQGRMNTEAF

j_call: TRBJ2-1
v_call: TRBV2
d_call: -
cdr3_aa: ASSEGSDNEQF

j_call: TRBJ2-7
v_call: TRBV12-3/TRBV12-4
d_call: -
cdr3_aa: ASSPGAEQY

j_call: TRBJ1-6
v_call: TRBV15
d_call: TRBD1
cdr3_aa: ATSRRGQGNSPLH

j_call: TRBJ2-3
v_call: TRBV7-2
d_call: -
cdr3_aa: ASSYRQATDTQY

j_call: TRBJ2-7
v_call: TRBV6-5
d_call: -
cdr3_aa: ASSYSGFEQY

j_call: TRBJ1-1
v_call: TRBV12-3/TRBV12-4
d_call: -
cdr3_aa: ASSPNFREAF

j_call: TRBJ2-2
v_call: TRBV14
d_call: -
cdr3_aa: ASSQHSINTGELF

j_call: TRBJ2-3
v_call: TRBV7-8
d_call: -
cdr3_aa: ASSLAWVSSTDTQY

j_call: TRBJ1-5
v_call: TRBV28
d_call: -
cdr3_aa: ASSFQGSSNQPQH

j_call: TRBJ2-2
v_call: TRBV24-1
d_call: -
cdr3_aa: ATRGQNTGELF

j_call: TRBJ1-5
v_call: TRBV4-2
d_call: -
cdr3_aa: ASSPTGPSNQPQH

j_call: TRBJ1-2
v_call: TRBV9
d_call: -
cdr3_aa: ASSVHVESGGYT

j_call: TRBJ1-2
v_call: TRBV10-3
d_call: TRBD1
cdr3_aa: AISGSLTPGQLIYGYT

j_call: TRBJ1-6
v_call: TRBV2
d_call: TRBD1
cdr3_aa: ASRGAGQGRSPLH